Shown below are 14 T cell receptor beta chains from a single sample sequenced in a study of T cell responses to AZD1222 COVID-19 vaccine. TCRdb keeps only in-frame clones here, not all; method: immunoSEQ multiplex PCR. The table has over 110,000 clones, 92% seen once; the top ten hold about a tenth. Source: peripheral blood, taken 28 days after the second AZD1222 dose. These receptors came from an adult who received the AZD1222 COVID-19 vaccine.

The rearrangement uses TRBV2 and TRBJ1-4; possibly TRBD1 for D (5 bases). Per germline, CDR1 SNHLY and CDR2 FYNNEI. The CDR3 extends over 16 amino acids. V dropped 5 bases and J dropped 5 bases, with 18 bases sitting between them. The CDR3 is CASSLRYVQGNEKLFF. CDR3 nucleotides: TGTGCCAGCAGTCTACGCTATGTCCAGGGCAATGAAAAACTGTTTTTT.

The CDR3 region has the DNA TGTGCCAGCAGTTACACGAGGACGGGGGGCGGCAATGAGCAGTTCTTC. Protein product: CASSYTRTGGGNEQFF. The V call is TRBV6-5, the J call TRBJ2-1; tentative D call: TRBD2 (7 bases). The CDR3 runs 16 residues. Trimming removed 2 bases at V and 6 bases at J, with 17 bases between. Germline-derived CDR1 and CDR2 are MNHEY and SVGAGI.

The rearrangement joins TRBV14 to TRBJ1-2, with 7 bases aligning to TRBD1. The germline CDR1 and CDR2 sequences are SGHDN and FVKESK. The trim removed 1 base at V and 0 bases at J, leaving 8 bases unmatched. The CDR3 consists of 17 residues. DNA for the CDR3: TGTGCCAGCAGCCAAGGTAGCCGAGGGGGCTCTAACTATGGCTACACCTTC. Encoded protein: CASSQGSRGGSNYGYTF.

The rearrangement joins TRBV7-9 to TRBJ1-1; no firm D call. V was cut by 2 bases and J by 10 bases, with 14 bases left in between. The CDR3 totals 13 residues. The V gene's germline CDR1 is SEHNR and CDR2 FQNEAQ (reference sequence). The CDR3 region is CASSLRGNELAFF. CDR3 in DNA: TGTGCCAGCAGCTTAAGAGGGAATGAATTAGCTTTCTTT.

This chain uses TRBV2 with TRBJ1-4; 8 bases agree with TRBD1. V dropped 6 bases and J dropped 16; count of bases not matched to a gene: 22. This CDR3 has 16 residues. Germline lookup yields CDR1 SNHLY and CDR2 FYNNEI. CDR3: CASRARGGQVEIRGFF. CDR3 nucleotide sequence: TGTGCCAGCAGGGCTCGCGGGGGACAGGTGGAAATTCGTGGGTTTTTT.

The J gene is TRBJ2-1, the V gene TRBV5-1; D is unclear. Trimming left V 1 base short and J 4 bases short, with 6 bases between. CDR3 size: 13 residues. CDR1 and CDR2 (germline): SGHRS, YFSETQ. Here the CDR3 DNA reads TGCGCCAGCAGCTTGCAAGAATACAATGAGCAGTTCTTC. It yields the protein CASSLQEYNEQFF.

Of note for this clone: One junction end disagrees with the germline gene, perhaps due to a read error. The genes are TRBV7-7 and TRBJ2-1; TRBD1 might be the D (6 bases). CDR1 SSHAT and CDR2 FNYEAQ come from the germline V gene (reference sequence). CDR3 length: 16 amino acids. The CDR3: CASSLERTVLYNEQFF. The CDR3 DNA reads as TGTGCTAGCAGCTTAGAGCGGACAGTTCTATACAATGAGCAGTTCTTC.

V usage is TRBV2 and J usage is TRBJ2-1; D assignment may be TRBD1 or TRBD2 (5 bases each). Germline V gene lookup returns CDR1 SNHLY and CDR2 FYNNEI. The CDR3 length is 14 residues. Trimming left V 6 bases short and J 7 bases short, with 16 bases between. CDR3 nucleotides: TGTGCCAGCAGGGGACCCGGATTGTCGAATGAGCAGTTCTTC. Its protein product is CASRGPGLSNEQFF.

The chain has TRBV24-1 and TRBJ1-2; possible D gene TRBD1, 6 bases. There are 12 residues in the CDR3. Per the germline V gene, CDR1 is KGHDR and CDR2 is SFDVKD. V lost 3 bases to trimming and J lost 8 bases, with 9 bases between them. In DNA form, the CDR3 reads TGTGCCACCAGTGATGCAGGGGCCGGCTACACCTTC. Its protein product is CATSDAGAGYTF.

This chain links TRBV6-5 with TRBJ1-5; 7 nucleotides line up with TRBD1. Unmatched junction bases numbered 3, after V lost 2 bases and J lost 5 bases. There are 14 residues in the CDR3. Germline assignment: CDR1 MNHEY and CDR2 SVGAGI. CDR3 protein: CASSYRGGDQPQHF. The CDR3, as DNA: TGTGCCAGCAGTTACAGAGGGGGCGATCAGCCCCAGCATTTT.

The chain has TRBV6-1 and TRBJ1-1; 7 bases are a match to TRBD1. Per the germline V gene, CDR1 is MNHNS and CDR2 is SASEGT. J lost 11 bases, V lost 1 base, and 4 bases had no gene match. The CDR3 loop spans 12 amino acids. CDR3 in DNA: TGTGCCAGCAGTGAAGAGGGGGCGGGTGCTTTCTTT. Translating gives CASSEEGAGAFF.

This clone was seen only once. J is TRBJ1-1 and V is TRBV27; no clear D. The CDR3 sequence is 13 residues long. With 2 bases removed from V and 5 bases from J, the gap between germline ends came to 9 bases. In germline, CDR1 is MNHEY, CDR2 SMNVEV (reference sequence). DNA of the CDR3: TGTGCCAGCAGTTTACAGAGGACTACTGAAGCTTTCTTT. It is translated as CASSLQRTTEAFF.

This chain links TRBV6-6 with TRBJ1-2; no reliable D call. This CDR3 region has 14 residues. Germline V lookup: CDR1 MNHNY, CDR2 SVGAGI (reference sequence). V was pared by 1 base and J by 8 bases, with 14 bases between. The CDR3 sequence: CASSYWVSEDGYTF. CDR3 DNA sequence: TGTGCCAGCAGTTACTGGGTTTCAGAGGACGGCTACACCTTC.

The chain recombines TRBV4-1 with TRBJ1-1; D is uncertain. The V end lost 1 base, the J end lost 6 bases, and 15 bases lay between the germline ends. This CDR3 has 15 residues. Germline-derived CDR1 and CDR2 are MGHRA and YSYEKL. For the CDR3, the DNA is TGCGCCAGCAGCCAAGGAACCCAAGCGGGGTCTGAAGCTTTCTTT. It translates to CASSQGTQAGSEAFF.